A selection of T cell receptor beta chains follows, all from one sample in a study of radiotherapy plus CTLA-4 blockade in lung cancer. Profiled with immunoSEQ multiplex PCR; TCRdb holds only in-frame clones, not every one. Of 86,000 or so clones in the sample, 78% were seen once. Sample: peripheral blood, taken from a patient treated with radiotherapy plus ipilimumab. The receptors stem from a human donor with non-small cell lung cancer who had a partial response to radiotherapy plus ipilimumab. Some clones in this sample may be carry-over from other donors' samples. The CDR3 runs from the conserved cysteine through the conserved F or W. A D gene is named only where the DNA matches it firmly. A clone size is listed for some rows: how often the clone was seen (once, few, many), or a class if it is expanded.

clone size	D gene	V gene	J gene	CDR3 protein
-	-	TRBV9	TRBJ2-5	CASSVGSEETQYF
few	-	TRBV6-5	TRBJ1-1	CASSAHRDEAFF
-	TRBD1	TRBV28	TRBJ2-5	CASSFRSGGQETQYF
-	TRBD2	TRBV7-2	TRBJ2-7	CASTIAGGGLEQYF
-	-	TRBV29-1	TRBJ1-3	CSVELVEGRGGNTIYF
-	TRBD2	TRBV14	TRBJ2-3	CASTKAGTDTQYF
-	-	TRBV9	TRBJ2-2	CASSVRGGLLIPGELFF
-	TRBD1	TRBV9	TRBJ1-2	CASSVDRGYGYTF
-	-	TRBV7-2	TRBJ2-5	CASSSKAGAGETQYF
-	TRBD2	TRBV19	TRBJ2-1	CASSSSGPYNEQFF
-	-	TRBV18	TRBJ1-2	CASSPDTNYGYTF
-	TRBD1	TRBV18	TRBJ2-7	CASSGDRLSYEQYF
-	TRBD2	TRBV5-6	TRBJ2-1	CASSWGLAAYNEQFF
-	TRBD2	TRBV30	TRBJ2-2	CAWTTPLAGGPVATGELFF
once	-	TRBV28	TRBJ2-7	CASTGGPGSYEQYF
-	TRBD1	TRBV11-3	TRBJ2-1	CASRGQGYNEQFF
-	TRBD2	TRBV5-1	TRBJ2-5	CASSLSGAIAGQETQYF
-	TRBD1	TRBV10-1	TRBJ2-7	CASSPGTASEQYF
-	-	TRBV19	TRBJ2-5	CASSFATTGQETQYF